These 10 T cell receptor beta chains share one sample of origin, sequenced in a study of technical replicates of blood from several donors. The repertoire was sequenced with immunoSEQ multiplex PCR; TCRdb's copy has only in-frame clones and lacks some. The sample includes more than 90,000 clones, around 96% of them seen just once. Sequenced sample: T cells isolated from PBMCs. These receptors were collected from a human donor in good health.

J is TRBJ1-1 and V is TRBV4-1, with D perhaps TRBD1 (5 bases). Germline values: CDR1 MGHRA, CDR2 YSYEKL. The CDR3 has 14 amino acids. V was clipped by 4 bases and J by 3 bases, with 12 bases between them. CDR3 protein: CASSPRWGDTEAFF. The CDR3 DNA sequence: TGCGCCAGCAGCCCCAGGTGGGGGGACACTGAAGCTTTCTTT.

The gene calls are TRBV6-5 and TRBJ2-5; the match to TRBD2 covers 8 bases. Germline-derived CDR1 and CDR2 are MNHEY and SVGAGI. The V segment lost 6 bases and the J segment 5 bases; nucleotides outside the gene matches: 5. The CDR3 extends over 13 amino acids. The CDR3 DNA is TGTGCCAGCAGGGGACTAGGAGTGGAGACCCAGTACTTC. It yields the protein CASRGLGVETQYF.

The chain couples TRBV11-3 to TRBJ2-1; D remains ambiguous. The V gene lost 0 bases and the J gene lost 8 bases, with 5 bases spanning the gap. This CDR3 comprises 12 residues. Germline assignment: CDR1 SGHNT and CDR2 YENEEA. The CDR3 nucleotides are TGTGCCAGCAGCTTAGACTATTATGAGCAGTTCTTC. It codes for CASSLDYYEQFF.

V gene TRBV9 combines with J gene TRBJ2-3; 14 nucleotides match TRBD2. Unmatched junction bases numbered 2, after V lost 2 bases and J lost 0 bases. Germline V gene sequence: CDR1 SGDLS, CDR2 YYNGEE. The CDR3 has 17 amino acids. The DNA for the CDR3 is TGTGCCAGCAGCGTCCGACTAGCGGGAGGGAGCACAGATACGCAGTATTTT. Translated, it gives CASSVRLAGGSTDTQYF.

This clone was recorded once. This rearrangement joins TRBV2 to TRBJ2-7; 9 nucleotides agree with TRBD2. With V trimmed by 3 bases and J by 4 bases, 7 bases remained unmatched. The CDR3 contains 15 residues. Germline assignment: CDR1 SNHLY and CDR2 FYNNEI. In DNA form, the CDR3 reads TGTGCCAGCAGTGATGGGCGCGGGAGGGTTTACGAGCAGTACTTC. Translation: CASSDGRGRVYEQYF.

The chain's CDR3 is CASSPGGYSTDTQYF. The CDR3 nucleotides are TGTGCCAGCTCACCGGGGGGTTATAGCACAGATACGCAGTATTTT. V and J are TRBV18 and TRBJ2-3; possibly TRBD2 for D (6 bases). The germline V and J ends were trimmed by 3 bases and 0 bases, with 10 bases remaining between them. This CDR3 spans 15 amino acids. Germline lookup yields CDR1 KGHSH and CDR2 LQKENI. Complete variable domain (other parts from reference TRBV18 and TRBJ2-3): NAGVMQNPRHLVRRRGQEARLRCSPMKGHSHVYWYRQLPEEGLKFMVYLQKENIIDESGMPKERFSAEFPKEGPSILRIQQVVRGDSAAYFCASSPGGYSTDTQYFGPGTRLTVL.

DNA of the CDR3: TGTGCCAGTAGAGATTTTGGGCTAGCGGGAGCTTACAATGAGCAGTTCTTC. Residues: CASRDFGLAGAYNEQFF. V gene TRBV19 combines with J gene TRBJ2-1; 10 bases are a match to TRBD2. The V and J ends lost 6 bases and 4 bases, in that order; junction bases with no gene match: 12. The germline V gene encodes CDR1 LNHDA and CDR2 SQIVND (reference sequence). The length of the CDR3 is 17 residues.

The chain recombines TRBV4-2 with TRBJ2-5; 8 bases align to TRBD2. The junction had 7 bases not matched to a gene; V was cut back by 1 base and J by 3 bases. The CDR3 has 16 amino acids. Germline V gives CDR1 LGHNA, CDR2 YNFKEQ. The CDR3 sequence: CASSQAGPAGEETQYF. CDR3 nucleotides: TGTGCCAGCAGCCAAGCCGGACCAGCGGGAGAAGAGACCCAGTACTTC.

This chain joins TRBV28 and TRBJ1-4; no reliable D call. Germline V gene sequence: CDR1 MDHEN, CDR2 SYDVKM. V was pared by 6 bases and J by 8 bases, with 13 bases between. The CDR3 totals 13 residues. CDR3 nucleotides: TGTGCCAGCAGAGTTTCAGGTCAAGAAAAACTGTTTTTT. It codes for CASRVSGQEKLFF.

The chain employs TRBV28 and TRBJ1-2, with D unclear. With 8 bases removed from V and 4 bases from J, the gap between germline ends came to 11 bases. Per the germline V gene, CDR1 is MDHEN and CDR2 is SYDVKM. The CDR3 is 12 amino acids. The CDR3 DNA sequence: TGTGCCAGCGTGACTGTGGGCTATGGCTACACCTTC. It translates to CASVTVGYGYTF.